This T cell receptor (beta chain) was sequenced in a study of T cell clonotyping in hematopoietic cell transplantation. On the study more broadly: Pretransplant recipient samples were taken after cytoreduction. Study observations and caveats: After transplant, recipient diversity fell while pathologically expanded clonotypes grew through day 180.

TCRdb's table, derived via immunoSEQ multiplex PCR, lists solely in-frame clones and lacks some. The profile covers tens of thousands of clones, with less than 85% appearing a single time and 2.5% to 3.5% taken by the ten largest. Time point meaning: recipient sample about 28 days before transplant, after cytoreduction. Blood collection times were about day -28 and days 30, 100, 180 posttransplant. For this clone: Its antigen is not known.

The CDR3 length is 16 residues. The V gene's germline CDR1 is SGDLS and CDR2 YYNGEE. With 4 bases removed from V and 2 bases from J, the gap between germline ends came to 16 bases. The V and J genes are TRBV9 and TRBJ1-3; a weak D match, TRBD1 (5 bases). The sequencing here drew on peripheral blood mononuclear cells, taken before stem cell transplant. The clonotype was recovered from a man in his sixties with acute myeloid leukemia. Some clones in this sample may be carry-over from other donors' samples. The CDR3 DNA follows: TGTGCCAGCAGCTCGAGGACAACAACAGCTGGAAACACCATATATTTT. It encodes CASSSRTTTAGNTIYF.